These 16 T cell receptor beta chains share one sample of origin, sequenced in a study of blood T cell repertoires in COVID-19. Assay: immunoSEQ multiplex PCR; the TCRdb copy retains only in-frame clones and omits some. The sample records a few hundred thousand clones, roughly 89% being singletons. Sequences were obtained from peripheral blood. These receptors originate from a man aged 50 to 60 with acute or convalescent COVID-19.

This rearrangement joins TRBV11-2 to TRBJ1-2; 7 nucleotides align to TRBD1. Germline CDR1 and CDR2: SGHAT and FQNNGV. This CDR3 spans 12 amino acids. Unmatched junction bases numbered 4, after V lost 10 bases and J lost 2 bases. The CDR3 DNA is TGTGCCACGATGACAGGGAACTATGGCTACACCTTC. It codes for CATMTGNYGYTF.

The V gene is TRBV5-1, the J gene TRBJ2-1; D possibly corresponds to TRBD1 (6 bases). V was shortened by 4 bases and J by 5 bases, with 13 bases between the two germline ends. The CDR3 spans 14 residues. Germline CDR1 SGHRS, CDR2 YFSETQ. The CDR3: CASSLDRPDNEQFF. CDR3 bases: TGCGCCAGCAGCCTAGACAGGCCAGACAATGAGCAGTTCTTC.

The gene calls are TRBV7-3 and TRBJ2-2, with D possibly matching TRBD1 (6 bases). Deletions cut 5 bases from V and 4 bases from J, with 11 bases between. Germline V gene lookup returns CDR1 SGHTA and CDR2 FQGTGA. The CDR3 loop spans 14 amino acids. The DNA of the CDR3 is TGTGCCAGCAGCAGGGGGTCGGCCACCGGGGAGCTGTTTTTT. Translating gives CASSRGSATGELFF.

V usage is TRBV5-6 and J usage is TRBJ1-2, with 8 nucleotides matching TRBD1. Germline V CDR1 and CDR2: SGHDT, YYEEEE. CDR3 length: 14 amino acids. Trimming at V came to 0 bases and at J to 6 bases, leaving 4 bases not matched to a gene. The chain's CDR3 is CASSLGAGGDGYTF. Written as DNA, the CDR3 is TGTGCCAGCAGCTTGGGGGCAGGGGGCGATGGCTACACCTTC.

V is TRBV23-1 and J is TRBJ1-1; D gene uncertain. TRBV23-1 is known as an ORF, though its function is uncertain. Trimming pared 3 bases from V and 1 base from J, leaving 12 bases between. The CDR3 has 15 amino acids. The CDR3 loop reads CASSQRLDRNTEAFF. CDR3 coding DNA: TGCGCCAGCAGTCAGCGACTCGACCGGAACACTGAAGCTTTCTTT.

This clone came up a few times. The V call is TRBV6-5, the J call TRBJ2-1, with D possibly TRBD1 on 6 matching bases. Trimming took off 6 bases at V and 9 bases at J, with 15 bases between the two ends. Germline values: CDR1 MNHEY, CDR2 SVGAGI. This CDR3 spans 13 amino acids. The CDR3 sequence: CASSRAGAAEQFF. The CDR3 DNA reads as TGTGCCAGCAGCCGAGCAGGGGCTGCTGAGCAGTTCTTC.

This clone appeared once. The chain carries TRBV7-8 and TRBJ1-4, with no clear D. Germline V CDR1 and CDR2: SGHVS, FQNEAQ. Trimming removed 4 bases from V and 8 bases from J, with 8 bases in between. This CDR3 is 12 amino acids long. CDR3 sequence (DNA): TGTGCCAGCAGCTCTCGGCGGGAAAAACTGTTTTTT. It translates to CASSSRREKLFF.

This clone was seen once. This CDR3 is CASSLNGGARNEQFF. CDR3 nucleotide sequence: TGTGCCAGCAGCCTAAACGGGGGGGCCCGAAATGAGCAGTTCTTC. The chain uses TRBV3-1 (or the pseudogene TRBV3-2) and TRBJ2-1; the match to TRBD2 covers 8 bases. The CDR3 covers 15 residues. Looked up from germline, CDR1 is LGHDT and CDR2 is YNNKEL (reference sequence). V was pared by 4 bases and J by 7 bases, with 9 bases of the junction left unmatched.

The rearrangement uses TRBV6-5 and TRBJ2-3; D is ambiguous. This CDR3 has 13 residues. The germline V gene encodes CDR1 MNHEY and CDR2 SVGAGI. The germline V and J ends were trimmed by 6 bases and 4 bases, with 11 bases remaining between them. CDR3 loop: CASSPQAPDTQYF. The CDR3 bases are TGTGCCAGCAGCCCCCAGGCTCCAGATACGCAGTATTTT.

The gene calls are TRBV11-2 and TRBJ2-3; D perhaps matches TRBD1 (5 bases). The CDR3 contains 15 residues. Germline values: CDR1 SGHAT, CDR2 FQNNGV. The germline V and J ends were trimmed by 5 bases and 5 bases, with 17 bases remaining between them. The CDR3 loop is CASSPDPQRGDTQYF. DNA of the CDR3: TGTGCCAGCAGCCCTGACCCCCAAAGGGGAGATACGCAGTATTTT.

The V call is TRBV18, the J call TRBJ1-3; D remains unclear. In germline, CDR1 is KGHSH, CDR2 LQKENI. Trimming stripped 0 bases from V and 3 bases from J, with 12 bases between. CDR3 size: 16 residues. The CDR3 loop reads CASSPPGSSFGNTIYF. For the CDR3, the DNA is TGTGCCAGCTCACCACCGGGGAGTAGCTTTGGAAACACCATATATTTT.

J is TRBJ1-2 and V is TRBV7-9; maybe TRBD1 (6 bases). This CDR3 has 15 residues. V was pared by 4 bases and J by 0 bases, with 12 bases between. CDR1 is SEHNR and CDR2 is FQNEAQ in the germline V gene (reference sequence). The CDR3: CASSSDRITNYGYTF. DNA for the CDR3: TGTGCCAGCAGCTCCGACAGGATAACTAACTATGGCTACACCTTC.

The J gene is TRBJ1-5, the V gene TRBV29-1; D may be TRBD1 (5 bases). CDR1 is SQVTM and CDR2 is ANQGSEA in the germline V gene. The CDR3 loop spans 14 amino acids. The germline V and J ends were trimmed by 4 bases and 1 base, with 11 bases remaining between them. CDR3: CSVAGGVSNQPQHF. The CDR3 DNA follows: TGCAGCGTTGCGGGGGGGGTAAGCAATCAGCCCCAGCATTTT.

The CDR3 reads CASSEDRAGTDTQYF. The CDR3 DNA sequence: TGTGCCAGCAGTGAGGACAGGGCCGGCACAGATACGCAGTATTTT. V usage is TRBV2 and J usage is TRBJ2-3, with 8 bases lining up with TRBD1. V was pared by 3 bases and J by 1 base, with 3 bases of the junction left unmatched. In germline, CDR1 is SNHLY, CDR2 FYNNEI. CDR3 length: 15 amino acids.

The V call is TRBV7-9, the J call TRBJ2-5; 9 nucleotides line up with TRBD1. CDR3 length: 13 residues. Germline CDR1 is SEHNR and CDR2 is FQNEAQ (reference sequence). Trimming removed 5 bases from V and 5 bases from J; junction bases left unmatched: 3. CDR3 nucleotides: TGTGCCAGCAGCCCACAGGGGGCCGAGACCCAGTACTTC. Protein: CASSPQGAETQYF.

This clone was picked up many times. This chain links TRBV3-1 (or the pseudogene TRBV3-2) with TRBJ1-4, with D maybe TRBD1 (6 bases). Trimming shortened V by 0 bases and J by 4 bases, and 15 bases separated the two germline ends. Germline values: CDR1 LGHDT, CDR2 YNNKEL (reference sequence). This CDR3 comprises 17 residues. The CDR3, as DNA: TGTGCCAGCAGCCAAGATCTGACGGGACAATTTAATGAAAAACTGTTTTTT. The encoded protein is CASSQDLTGQFNEKLFF.